This entry lists 24 T cell receptor beta chains sequenced from one sample in a study of metastatic and nonmetastatic thyroid tumors (dated by TCRdb to the early 2020s). Libraries were built with PCR. TCRdb names Illumina HiSeq 4000 as the instrument used. TCRdb passed the public sequencing reads through fastp at Q25 and MiXCR, retaining productive beta sequences. Here the sample has 15,000 to 20,000 clones; approximately 24% occur a single time. The ten largest clones take up around 9.3% of the sample. No treatment had been received by any patient before thyroid surgery. The specimen sequenced was tumor tissue. The origin of the receptors is a male donor with papillary thyroid cancer or a benign thyroid nodule (not recorded which). Some clones in this sample may be carry-over from other donors' samples.

The rearrangement uses TRBV29-1 and TRBJ1-2; tentative D call: TRBD1 (5 bases). The CDR3 has 12 amino acids. Germline values: CDR1 SQVTM, CDR2 ANQGSEA. The ends were cut back, 7 bases at V and 6 bases at J, with 15 bases in the middle. In DNA, the CDR3 is TGCAGCGAAATCGACAGAGGAGATGGCTACACCTTC. Translating gives CSEIDRGDGYTF.

By sample fraction, this clone is medium-sized. The rearrangement links TRBV6-1 to TRBJ2-1; perhaps TRBD1 as D (5 bases). This CDR3 is built from 17 residues. V dropped 2 bases and J dropped 0 bases, with 14 bases sitting between them. In germline, CDR1 is MNHNS, CDR2 SASEGT. CDR3 amino acids: CASSEWGSRSSYNEQFF. In nucleotides, the CDR3 is TGTGCCAGCAGTGAATGGGGCAGCCGGAGCTCCTACAATGAGCAGTTCTTC.

The V and J genes are TRBV6-1 and TRBJ1-1; 9 bases agree with TRBD1. This CDR3 contains 14 residues. V trimming: 6 bases; J trimming: 4 bases; junction bases outside the gene matches: 6. Germline V gene lookup returns CDR1 MNHNS and CDR2 SASEGT. The CDR3 DNA is TGTGCCAGCAGGCCGGACAGGGGTGGCACTGAAGCTTTCTTT. As protein: CASRPDRGGTEAFF.

This clone was found a few times. The chain is built from TRBV20-1 and TRBJ1-1, with D possibly being TRBD1 (6 bases). Germline V gives CDR1 DFQATT, CDR2 SNEGSKA (reference sequence). The CDR3 consists of 13 residues. V was cut by 6 bases and J by 1 base, with 12 bases left in between. CDR3 in DNA: TGCAGTGCCCCAGGGGACGGGAACACTGAAGCTTTCTTT. Its protein product is CSAPGDGNTEAFF.

This clone was counted ten times or more. The rearrangement joins TRBV20-1 to TRBJ1-4, with D perhaps TRBD1 (6 bases). V was clipped by 5 bases and J by 12 bases, with 16 bases between them. Per germline, CDR1 DFQATT and CDR2 SNEGSKA (reference sequence). The CDR3 totals 12 residues. CDR3 DNA sequence: TGCAGTGCTTCGGACAGCCCCGGGCAACTGTTTTTT. Translated, it gives CSASDSPGQLFF.

This clone has a count of ten or more. This chain joins TRBV29-1 and TRBJ2-2; TRBD1 is a possible D gene (6 bases). Trimming cost V 6 bases and J 2 bases, with 13 bases left between them. Germline V lookup: CDR1 SQVTM, CDR2 ANQGSEA. CDR3 length: 14 amino acids. The CDR3: CSVEGDTNTGELFF. CDR3 bases: TGCAGCGTCGAGGGGGACACCAACACCGGGGAGCTGTTTTTT.

This clone was recorded at least ten times. This rearrangement joins TRBV7-9 to TRBJ2-7, with D possibly being TRBD1 (5 bases). The CDR3 runs to 11 residues. Between the trimmed V and J ends, which lost 5 bases and 3 bases, there was a span of 5 bases. Germline V gene lookup returns CDR1 SEHNR and CDR2 FQNEAQ (reference sequence). CDR3 in amino acids: CASSRGYEQYF. CDR3 coding DNA: TGTGCCAGCAGCAGGGGCTACGAGCAGTACTTC.

The chain combines TRBV2 with TRBJ1-2; D ambiguous. Trimming removed 5 bases at V and 8 bases at J, with 15 bases between. CDR1 is SNHLY and CDR2 is FYNNEI in the germline V gene. CDR3 length equals 13 residues. The CDR3, as DNA: TGTGCCAGCAGTTATGAGAGAGGTGGCGGCTACACCTTC. It specifies CASSYERGGGYTF.

This clone was seen a few times. Just one base apart from a much larger clone, this may be a read error. This sequence joins TRBV12-3 or TRBV12-4 and TRBJ2-1; D might be TRBD1 (5 bases). The CDR3 sequence is 15 residues long. The CDR3 bases are TGTGCCAACAGTAACAGGTATGGCGGTAACAATGAGCAGTTCTTC. Protein: CANSNRYGGNNEQFF.

A note on this clone: One junction end disagrees with the germline gene, perhaps due to a read error. V gene TRBV20-1 combines with J gene TRBJ2-1; no firm D call. Germline V gene lookup returns CDR1 DFQATT and CDR2 SNEGSKA (reference sequence). The CDR3 is made up of 14 amino acids. In DNA form, the CDR3 reads TGCAGTGCTAGATTAGTGGGGTCCTCCAATGAGCAGTTCTTC. Its protein product is CSARLVGSSNEQFF.

Many counts were recorded for this clone. A much larger clonotype is one base distant, so this may be a read error. This chain links TRBV20-1 with TRBJ1-5, with TRBD1 matching over 7 bases. Per the germline V gene, CDR1 is DFQATT and CDR2 is SNEGSKA (reference sequence). The CDR3 extends over 14 amino acids. The V and J ends lost 5 bases and 6 bases, in that order; junction bases with no gene match: 10. The CDR3 here is CSAPRGSGSQPQHF. The CDR3 DNA is TGCAGTGCTCCCAGGGGGTCGGGCAGTCAGCCCCAGCATTTT.

This chain uses TRBV30 with TRBJ1-5; possible D gene TRBD1, 6 bases. CDR3 size: 13 residues. The germline CDR1 and CDR2 sequences are GTSNPN and SVGIG (reference sequence). V was trimmed by 7 bases and J by 7 bases, leaving 17 bases between them. CDR3 region: CAYNMGGIQPQHF. CDR3 DNA: TGTGCCTACAACATGGGGGGCATCCAGCCCCAGCATTTT.

The J gene is TRBJ2-7, the V gene TRBV18; the D gene could be TRBD1 or TRBD2 (6 bases each). The length of the CDR3 is 15 residues. Germline CDR1 reads KGHSH; CDR2 reads LQKENI. V was pared by 5 bases and J by 4 bases, with 18 bases between. The CDR3 spells CASSLVASGAYEQYF. The CDR3 bases are TGTGCCAGCTCATTAGTTGCGTCGGGGGCATACGAGCAGTACTTC.

This clone was observed many times. The rearrangement joins TRBV4-2 to TRBJ2-1, with TRBD2 matching 11 bases. V trimming: 0 bases; J trimming: 9 bases; junction bases outside the gene matches: 13. Germline V gives CDR1 LGHNA, CDR2 YNFKEQ. This CDR3 has 18 residues. In DNA form, the CDR3 reads TGTGCCAGCAGCCAAGATCTTTCGACTAGCGGGAACCGAGGTGAGCAGTTCTTC. Its protein product is CASSQDLSTSGNRGEQFF.

This clone was counted ten times or more. Just one base apart from a much larger clone, this may be a read error. The rearrangement uses TRBV7-2 and TRBJ1-2; D gene ambiguous. The CDR3 loop spans 15 amino acids. Germline CDR1 and CDR2: SGHTA and FQGNSA. CDR3 residues: CASSFDRWGGSGYAF. The DNA of the CDR3 is TGTGCCAGCAGCTTTGACCGGTGGGGTGGTTCTGGCTACGCCTTC.

This clone was seen repeatedly, ten times or more. This rearrangement joins TRBV18 to TRBJ2-3, with 13 bases aligning to TRBD2. V lost 5 bases to trimming and J lost 3 bases; unmatched junction nucleotides: 11. CDR1 KGHSH and CDR2 LQKENI come from the germline V gene. The CDR3 runs to 18 residues. This CDR3 reads CASSKDRTSGRGTDTQYF. The CDR3 nucleotides are TGTGCCAGCTCAAAAGATCGGACTAGCGGGAGAGGGACAGATACGCAGTATTTT.

A single count supports this clone. The chain recombines TRBV7-2 with TRBJ1-5; possible D gene TRBD1, 5 bases. V shed 1 base and J shed 1 base, with 14 bases lying between them. CDR1 and CDR2 from the germline V gene are SGHTA and FQGNSA. The CDR3 is 17 amino acids. The CDR3 coding sequence is TGTGCCAGCAGCTTAGTGCCAGGGAGTCGAAGCAATCAGCCCCAGCATTTT. This gives the protein CASSLVPGSRSNQPQHF.

This clone was seen ten or more times. The V call is TRBV27, the J call TRBJ2-3; D ambiguous. The CDR3 is 13 amino acids. Germline CDR1 reads MNHEY; CDR2 reads SMNVEV (reference sequence). V was shortened by 3 bases and J by 5 bases, with 9 bases between the two germline ends. CDR3 nucleotide sequence: TGTGCCAGCAGTTTTTTCTTTCTAGATACGCAGTATTTT. Translated, it gives CASSFFFLDTQYF.

Within the sample, this clone is medium-sized (0.01 to 0.1%). The gene calls are TRBV12-5 and TRBJ2-2, with 9 bases lining up with TRBD1. This CDR3 has 15 amino acids. Germline-derived CDR1 and CDR2 are LGHNT and FRNRAP. Unmatched junction bases numbered 7, after V lost 5 bases and J lost 6 bases. CDR3 bases: TGTGCTAGTGGTCCGGGACAGGGAGTTCCCGGGGAGCTGTTTTTT. It translates to CASGPGQGVPGELFF.

The chain employs TRBV3-1 and TRBJ2-7; 11 positions agree with TRBD2. V shed 0 bases, J shed 2 bases, and the junction held 3 bases outside the gene matches. From germline, CDR1 is LGHDT and CDR2 YNNKEL (reference sequence). There are 16 residues in the CDR3. The CDR3 DNA follows: TGTGCCAGCAGCCAAGATGTAGCGGGGGGGCCCTACGAGCAGTACTTC. Protein product: CASSQDVAGGPYEQYF.

This chain connects TRBV9 to TRBJ2-7; a possible D gene is TRBD1 (5 bases). The CDR3 length is 13 residues. The germline gives CDR1 SGDLS, CDR2 YYNGEE. V was cut by 6 bases and J by 6 bases, with 16 bases left in between. CDR3 nucleotide sequence: TGTGCCAGCACGGTAGGGGTCGGTGTCGAGCAGTACTTC. Protein sequence: CASTVGVGVEQYF. Full variable domain (rest looked up from reference TRBV9 and TRBJ2-7): DSGVTQTPKHLITATGQRVTLRCSPRSGDLSVYWYQQSLDQGLQFLIQYYNGEERAKGNILERFSAQQFPDLHSELNLSSLELGDSALYFCASTVGVGVEQYFGPGTRLTVT.

This clone was seen many times. The chain employs TRBV5-1 and TRBJ2-3; D unclear. The V and J ends lost 0 bases and 5 bases respectively, with 10 bases between them. The CDR3 consists of 14 residues. Germline V lookup: CDR1 SGHRS, CDR2 YFSETQ. The CDR3 coding sequence is TGCGCCAGCAGCTTGGCTCAGAGAGGAGATACGCAGTATTTT. This translates into CASSLAQRGDTQYF. The variable domain in full, with the rest retrieved from reference TRBV5-1 and TRBJ2-3, is KAGVTQTPRYLIKTRGQQVTLSCSPISGHRSVSWYQQTPGQGLQFLFEYFSETQRNKGNFPGRFSGRQFSNSRSEMNVSTLELGDSALYLCASSLAQRGDTQYFGPGTRLTVL.

Ten or more counts support this clone. This chain connects TRBV12-3 or TRBV12-4 to TRBJ2-6; 13 nucleotides align to TRBD2. This CDR3 is built from 18 residues. V dropped 3 bases and J dropped 3; count of bases not matched to a gene: 5. CDR3 coding DNA: TGTGCCAGCAGTTTGGTCACTAGCGGGAGGGTTGGGGCCAACGTCCTGACTTTC. The encoded protein is CASSLVTSGRVGANVLTF.

Concerning this clone: One end of the junction is discordant with germline, which a read error may explain. For the CDR3, the DNA is TGTGCCAGCGCACCGTCGGGAGGTTCTTTCTCTGGGGCCAACGTCCTGACTTTC. It translates to CASAPSGGSFSGANVLTF. The chain joins TRBV18 to TRBJ2-6; 7 nucleotides match TRBD2. This CDR3 contains 18 residues. CDR1 and CDR2 from the germline V gene are KGHSH and LQKENI.